A single sample gave rise to the 7 T cell receptor beta chains below, sequenced in a study of blood T cell repertoires in COVID-19. Here immunoSEQ multiplex PCR was the method, and the copy in TCRdb shows in-frame clones only, minus some. This sample has 200,000 to 250,000 clones; 82% occur once, and the top ten carry more than 3%. The specimen sequenced was PBMCs or T cells enriched from blood (not recorded which). These receptors all stem from an older woman who had recovered from COVID-19.

V gene TRBV7-6 combines with J gene TRBJ1-5; 8 bases match TRBD1. The J segment lost 4 bases and the V segment lost 2 bases, leaving 1 base of the junction unmatched. In germline, CDR1 is SGHVS, CDR2 FNYEAQ. The CDR3 runs to 14 residues. In DNA, the CDR3 is TGTGCCAGCAGCTTAAGGACAGGGAATCAGCCCCAGCATTTT. Encoded protein: CASSLRTGNQPQHF.

The V and J genes are TRBV7-2 and TRBJ2-7, with D tentatively TRBD2 (7 bases). Germline CDR1 SGHTA, CDR2 FQGNSA. The V end lost 5 bases, the J end lost 6 bases, and 20 bases lay between the germline ends. The CDR3 loop spans 15 amino acids. CDR3 protein: CASSPSSAGAGEQYF. The CDR3 bases are TGTGCCAGCAGCCCCTCCTCCGCGGGGGCGGGCGAGCAGTACTTC.

The chain is built from TRBV6-4 and TRBJ1-6; TRBD1 matches at 7 bases. This CDR3 is 14 amino acids long. Trimming took 5 bases from V and 11 from J; bases not matched to a gene: 9. Germline lookup yields CDR1 MRHNA and CDR2 SNTAGT. This CDR3 reads CASSPGTDHPPLHF. CDR3 DNA: TGTGCCAGCAGTCCCGGGACAGATCACCCACCCCTCCACTTT.

This rearrangement joins TRBV20-1 to TRBJ1-4; the match to TRBD1 covers 7 bases. The trim removed 3 bases at V and 6 bases at J, leaving 10 bases unmatched. Germline loops: CDR1 DFQATT, CDR2 SNEGSKA (reference sequence). This CDR3 comprises 15 residues. Written as DNA, the CDR3 is TGCAGTGCTAGTTCCCGGACAGGAGGTCATGAAAAACTGTTTTTT. It translates to CSASSRTGGHEKLFF.

The genes are TRBV23-1 and TRBJ2-1; weak D call: TRBD2 (5 bases). TRBV23-1 is identified as an open reading frame with a role that is uncertain. CDR3 length equals 15 residues. Trimming took off 5 bases at V and 1 base at J, with 12 bases between the two ends. Here the CDR3 reads CASSNVEASYNEQFF. The CDR3 DNA follows: TGCGCCAGCAGTAACGTGGAGGCGTCCTACAATGAGCAGTTCTTC.

V and J are TRBV10-3 and TRBJ2-7; 10 bases map to TRBD1. The CDR3 has 14 residues. V dropped 7 bases and J dropped 5; count of bases not matched to a gene: 8. The germline V gene encodes CDR1 ENHRY and CDR2 SYGVKD. This chain's CDR3 is CAITEPDRGNEQYF. CDR3 coding DNA: TGTGCCATCACCGAACCGGACAGGGGGAACGAGCAGTACTTC.

The J gene is TRBJ2-2, the V gene TRBV5-1, with TRBD2 matching 9 bases. This CDR3 contains 18 residues. In germline, CDR1 is SGHRS, CDR2 YFSETQ. Losses at the gene ends were 4 bases for V and 7 bases for J; bases not matched to a gene: 17. CDR3 bases: TGCGCCAGCAGCCCCCTTCTTCGTAGCGGGAGTCATGACGGGGAGCTGTTTTTT. Translation gives CASSPLLRSGSHDGELFF.